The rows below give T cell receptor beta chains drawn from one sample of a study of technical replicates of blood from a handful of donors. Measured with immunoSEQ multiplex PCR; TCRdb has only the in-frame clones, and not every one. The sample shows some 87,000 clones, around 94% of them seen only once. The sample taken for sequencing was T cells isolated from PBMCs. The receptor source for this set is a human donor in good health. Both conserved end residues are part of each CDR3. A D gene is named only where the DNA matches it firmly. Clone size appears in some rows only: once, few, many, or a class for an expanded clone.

TGTGCCAGCAGCAGACCCCTAGCAGATACGCAGTATTTT | CASSRPLADTQYF | TRBV6-5 | . | TRBJ2-3 | .
TGTGCCATCAGTGAGGGGGGGTCAGTTTTAAATGAAAAACTGTTTTTT | CAISEGGSVLNEKLFF | TRBV10-3 | . | TRBJ1-4 | .
TGTGCCAGCAGCACGCAGCTAGCGGGAGTTTACAATGAGCAGTTCTTC | CASSTQLAGVYNEQFF | TRBV7-8 | TRBD2 | TRBJ2-1 | .
TGTGCCAGCAGTTATAGCGACGATGAGCAGTTCTTC | CASSYSDDEQFF | TRBV5-4 | . | TRBJ2-1 | .
TGTGCCTGGACCCCACCGGTTGGAGAGGGCCGAGAGACCCAGTACTTC | CAWTPPVGEGRETQYF | TRBV30 | . | TRBJ2-5 | .
TGTGCCAGCAGCACCTGGACTGGTAATGAGCAGTTCTTC | CASSTWTGNEQFF | TRBV7-2 | . | TRBJ2-1 | .
TGTGCCAGTAGTCTGGGACAGAACGGGGAGCTGTTTTTT | CASSLGQNGELFF | TRBV19 | TRBD1 | TRBJ2-2 | .
TGCGCCAGCAGCCTTCCTGGACTAGCGGAGAACACAGATACGCAGTATTTT | CASSLPGLAENTDTQYF | TRBV4-1 | TRBD2 | TRBJ2-3 | .
TGTGCCAGCAGTTTATCGGTAGCCAATGAGCAGTTCTTC | CASSLSVANEQFF | TRBV27 | . | TRBJ2-1 | .
TGTGCCACCAGCAGTTACCCAGGGGGCTTTACTGAAGCTTTCTTT | CATSSYPGGFTEAFF | TRBV15 | TRBD1 | TRBJ1-1 | .
TGTGCCAGCAGCGGGACTAGCGGGGCCGGGGAGCTGTTTTTT | CASSGTSGAGELFF | TRBV7-3 | TRBD2 | TRBJ2-2 | .
TGTGCCAGCAGTCTGGACAGGGGTGATCAGCCCCAGCATTTT | CASSLDRGDQPQHF | TRBV7-9 | TRBD1 | TRBJ1-5 | .
TGTGCCAGCAGCCTAGTTGGGACAGGGGGTGCCCTATCTGGGGCCAACGTCCTGACTTTC | CASSLVGTGGALSGANVLTF | TRBV4-2 | TRBD1 | TRBJ2-6 | .
TGTGCCAGCAGTTTAACCCCGGGACGGGGGAGGGATGGCTACACCTTC | CASSLTPGRGRDGYTF | TRBV27 | . | TRBJ1-2 | once
TGTGCCTGGAGTGTAGGGACAATGAACACCGGGGAGCCGTTTTTT | CAWSVGTMNTGEPFF | TRBV30 | . | TRBJ2-2 | .
TGTGCCAGCAGTTCCGCAGCGGAGCAGTTCTTC | CASSSAAEQFF | TRBV6-5 | . | TRBJ2-1 | once
TGCAGCGTTGAGAGGGCCCGTTACAATGAGCAGTTCTTC | CSVERARYNEQFF | TRBV29-1 | . | TRBJ2-1 | .
TGTGCCAGCAGCCCAGGACTAGCGGGACCCTACGAGCAGTACTTC | CASSPGLAGPYEQYF | TRBV11-2 | TRBD2 | TRBJ2-7 | .
TGTGCCAGCAGTGAAGGACTAGCCGGCCAGAGCTCCTACGAGCAGTACTTC | CASSEGLAGQSSYEQYF | TRBV6-1 | TRBD2 | TRBJ2-7 | .
TGTGCCAGCAGCCCCAGGGGGCCTGGGGAGACCCAGTACTTC | CASSPRGPGETQYF | TRBV7-9 | TRBD1 | TRBJ2-5 | .
TGTGCCAGTAGTACGGAACAGGGCAACTATGGCTACACCTTC | CASSTEQGNYGYTF | TRBV19 | . | TRBJ1-2 | few
TGTGCCAGCAGTGACTGGGGACTAGGATTCTCCTACGAGCAGTACTTC | CASSDWGLGFSYEQYF | TRBV6-1 | TRBD2 | TRBJ2-7 | .
TGTGCCAGTAGAACCGGACAGGGGATCGATCAGCCCCAGCATTTT | CASRTGQGIDQPQHF | TRBV19 | TRBD1 | TRBJ1-5 | .
TGTGCCTGGAGTCGGACAGATTATGGCTACACCTTC | CAWSRTDYGYTF | TRBV30 | . | TRBJ1-2 | .
TGTGCCAGCAGCTTACTAGGTGATGAGACCCAGTACTTC | CASSLLGDETQYF | TRBV7-3 | . | TRBJ2-5 | .
TGTGCCAGTACTAGGGAGGAAAAGTCCGAGCAGTACTTC | CASTREEKSEQYF | TRBV6-1 | . | TRBJ2-7 | .
TGTGCCAGTAGTATAGCGACATTCTACACCTTC | CASSIATFYTF | TRBV19 | . | TRBJ1-2 | .